Listed here are 13 T cell receptor beta chains from one sample, sequenced in a study of spatial heterogeneity in lung cancer. The study's findings and limits: One measure, the expanded intratumoral alpha and beta TCR count, tracked tumor mutation counts.

Their target antigens are unknown. TCRdb reprocessed the 5' RACE reads via MiXCR and lists one record per CDR3 protein. The repertoire has 25,000 to 30,000 distinct CDR3 sequences, about 7.1% of them found once; the top ten carry 24%. Time point denoted: sample taken at primary tumor resection. The sample was lung tumor tissue, taken at surgery. All receptors come from a male donor with early-stage non-small cell lung cancer.

This clonotype has a count of ten or more. V is TRBV12-3 or TRBV12-4 and J is TRBJ2-7, with D perhaps matching TRBD1 (6 bases). V lost 3 bases and J 2 bases, leaving 11 bases between the germline ends. CDR3 length equals 14 residues. The CDR3 DNA reads TGTGCCAGCAGTTTTCTGGGACAAGCCTACGAGCAGTACTTC. Its translation is CASSFLGQAYEQYF.

There are a few counts of this clonotype. The chain joins TRBV12-5 to TRBJ2-3; 10 bases agree with TRBD2. The CDR3 contains 14 residues. Germline CDR1 is LGHNT and CDR2 is FRNRAP. Unmatched junction bases numbered 4, after V lost 6 bases and J lost 4 bases. The CDR3 region is CASGLSGGADTQYF. The CDR3 DNA follows: TGTGCTAGTGGATTGAGCGGGGGGGCAGATACGCAGTATTTT.

This chain connects TRBV20-1 to TRBJ1-1, with no clear D. The V gene lost 6 bases and the J gene lost 3 bases, with 26 bases spanning the gap. The CDR3 length is 17 residues. Germline CDR1 and CDR2: DFQATT and SNEGSKA (reference sequence). The CDR3 here is CSAKLVPYFFRDTEAFF. CDR3 coding DNA: TGCAGTGCAAAACTGGTCCCGTACTTTTTTAGGGACACTGAAGCTTTCTTT.

This clonotype was picked up a small number of times. The V and J genes are TRBV20-1 and TRBJ1-4; tentative D call: TRBD1 (5 bases). CDR3 length: 16 amino acids. V gave up 2 bases and J gave up 7 bases, with 20 bases separating them. Germline assignment: CDR1 DFQATT and CDR2 SNEGSKA (reference sequence). The CDR3 DNA is TGCAGTGCTAGATCCCTGAGGAAGGTTGGGGGTGAAAAACTGTTTTTT. It is translated as CSARSLRKVGGEKLFF.

Relative to its sample, this clonotype is medium-sized. The V call is TRBV7-2, the J call TRBJ1-1; D remains unclear. The CDR3 runs to 13 residues. Trimming removed 3 bases from V and 1 base from J, with 6 bases in between. Germline V gives CDR1 SGHTA, CDR2 FQGNSA. CDR3 nucleotides: TGTGCCAGCAGCTTCATCACGAACACTGAAGCTTTCTTT. It codes for CASSFITNTEAFF.

This clonotype came up many times. The chain couples TRBV20-1 to TRBJ2-7; TRBD2 matches 14 bases. The germline gives CDR1 DFQATT, CDR2 SNEGSKA (reference sequence). V was pared by 0 bases and J by 1 base, with 11 bases of the junction left unmatched. The CDR3 has 19 amino acids. The CDR3 loop is CSARDVMGLAGVISYEQYF. The CDR3 DNA reads TGCAGTGCTAGAGATGTTATGGGACTAGCGGGGGTAATTTCCTACGAGCAGTACTTC.

This clonotype was counted ten times or more. The rearrangement links TRBV12-3 or TRBV12-4 to TRBJ1-2; D call uncertain. The length of the CDR3 is 12 residues. The ends were cut back, 4 bases at V and 4 bases at J, with 7 bases in the middle. The CDR3 spells CASSSTVYGYTF. The CDR3 nucleotides read TGTGCCAGCAGTTCAACAGTCTATGGCTACACCTTC.

This clonotype has a count of ten or more. V usage is TRBV20-1 and J usage is TRBJ2-7; 9 nucleotides agree with TRBD1. The germline CDR1 and CDR2 sequences are DFQATT and SNEGSKA (reference sequence). CDR3 size: 16 residues. J was trimmed by 3 bases and V by 0 bases; bases with no gene match: 9. Written as DNA, the CDR3 is TGCAGTGCTAGAGATCCCCGGACAGGGGAACGCTACGAGCAGTACTTC. This encodes CSARDPRTGERYEQYF.

This clonotype was detected many times. The chain joins TRBV12-3 or TRBV12-4 to TRBJ2-5, with a weak D call TRBD1 (6 bases). Trimming left V 7 bases short and J 5 bases short, with 14 bases between. There are 13 residues in the CDR3. As DNA, the CDR3 is TGTGCCAGCACTACTACAGGGACCGAGACCCAGTACTTC. Translation gives CASTTTGTETQYF.

V is TRBV7-8 and J is TRBJ2-6; D gene uncertain. The CDR3 loop spans 18 amino acids. CDR1 is SGHVS, CDR2 FQNEAQ, per germline. Trimming pared 7 bases from V and 0 bases from J, leaving 19 bases between. CDR3 bases: TGTGCCAGCACTGAATGGAGAGGTTGGTCCTCTGGGGCCAACGTCCTGACTTTC. Translated: CASTEWRGWSSGANVLTF.

This clonotype appeared a few times. The chain carries TRBV6-1 and TRBJ2-5; a weak D match, TRBD1 (5 bases). The CDR3 spans 14 residues. Trimming shortened V by 5 bases and J by 5 bases, and 15 bases separated the two germline ends. Per germline, CDR1 MNHNS and CDR2 SASEGT. The CDR3, as DNA: TGTGCCAGCAGTCCTTTCAGGGTGGGCGAGACCCAGTACTTC. This codes for CASSPFRVGETQYF.

This clonotype was recorded at least ten times. The chain links TRBV20-1 to TRBJ1-6, with D perhaps matching TRBD1 (6 bases). The CDR3 has 14 residues. V shed 6 bases and J shed 8 bases, with 17 bases lying between them. CDR1 DFQATT and CDR2 SNEGSKA come from the germline V gene (reference sequence). CDR3 sequence reads: CSARTGGGYSPLHF. CDR3 in DNA: TGCAGTGCCCGGACGGGGGGGGGCTATTCACCCCTCCACTTT.

Ten or more counts support this clonotype. The rearrangement links TRBV20-1 to TRBJ1-5; tentative D call: TRBD1 (5 bases). The length of the CDR3 is 13 residues. Germline loops: CDR1 DFQATT, CDR2 SNEGSKA (reference sequence). V was trimmed by 5 bases and J by 2 bases, leaving 10 bases between them. DNA of the CDR3: TGCAGTGCTGAGGGACCGGGCAATCAGCCCCAGCATTTT. Residues: CSAEGPGNQPQHF.